This T cell receptor beta chain was obtained from a study of persistence of HIV-infected CD4 T cells. There are 13 residues in the CDR3. V was cut by 6 bases and J by 5 bases, with 13 bases left in between. Germline loops: CDR1 DFQATT, CDR2 SNEGSKA (reference sequence). The libraries were made with immunoSEQ version 4 in survey mode. The repertoire was sequenced with immunoSEQ multiplex PCR; TCRdb's copy has only in-frame clones and lacks some. The sample contains roughly 43,000 clones, 89% of which appear only once. Anti-CD3/anti-CD28 beads served as a nonspecific positive control stimulus. Responding CD4+ T cells were sorted by upregulation of both CD40 ligand and CD69. CD8-depleted PBMCs were stimulated 15 to 20 hours with anti-CD28/CD49d costimulation, CD40-blocking antibody and enfuvirtide. As concerns this clone: Its antigen is not identified. This specimen includes other DNA sequences encoding the same CDR3.

Sequences were derived from CD4+ T cells sorted from PBMCs after approximately 18-hour stimulation, sampled from a patient who received antiretroviral therapy. The V and J genes are TRBV20-1 and TRBJ1-4, with D maybe TRBD1 (6 bases). The source is an adult man with HIV who was CMV-seropositive. CDR3 sequence (DNA): TGCAGTGCAAGTCAGGGGACCAATGAAAAACTGTTTTTT. Protein sequence: CSASQGTNEKLFF.